This T cell receptor (beta chain) was obtained from a study of CD8+CD57+ T cells in acquired aplastic anemia. CDR3 and TCR beta VDJ profiling relied on genomic DNA as the template. TCRdb itself ran the reads through MiXCR, one entry per CDR3 protein. The repertoire holds a few hundred thousand distinct CDR3 sequences, with 65% to 80% as singletons. This clonotype was picked up a small number of times. The germline V gene encodes CDR1 SGHTA and CDR2 FQGTGA. The CDR3 spans 16 residues. Trimming shortened V by 5 bases and J by 6 bases, and 23 bases separated the two germline ends. The sequenced sample was sorted CD4+, CD8+, or CD8+CD57+ T cells (not recorded which) from PBMCs. The sequence was obtained from a human donor in good health, serving as a control. This chain uses TRBV7-3 with TRBJ2-7; D possibly uses TRBD1 or TRBD2 (6 bases each). The CDR3 here is CASSPPGALGYGEQYF. As DNA, the CDR3 is TGTGCCAGCAGCCCACCGGGGGCATTGGGCTACGGCGAGCAGTACTTC.